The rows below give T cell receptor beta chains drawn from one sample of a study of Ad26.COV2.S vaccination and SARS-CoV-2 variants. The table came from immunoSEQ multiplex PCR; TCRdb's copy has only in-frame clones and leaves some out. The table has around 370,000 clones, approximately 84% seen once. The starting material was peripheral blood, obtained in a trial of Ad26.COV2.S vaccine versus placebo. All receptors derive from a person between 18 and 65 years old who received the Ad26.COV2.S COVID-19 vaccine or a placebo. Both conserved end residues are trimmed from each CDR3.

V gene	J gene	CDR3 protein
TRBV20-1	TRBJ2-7	SASLNEQY
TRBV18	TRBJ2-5	ASSREQGAGETQY
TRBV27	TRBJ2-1	ASSLLPGPYNEQF
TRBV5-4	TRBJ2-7	ASSQGQNYEQY
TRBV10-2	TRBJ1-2	ASSVELPYGYT
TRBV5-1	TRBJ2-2	ASSLAGTANTGELF
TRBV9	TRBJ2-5	ASSATGGETQY
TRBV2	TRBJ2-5	ASSETGTQQETQY
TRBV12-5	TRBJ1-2	ASGLSPKSGTGRGYT
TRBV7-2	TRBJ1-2	ASSLGGGINYGYT
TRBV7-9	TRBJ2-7	ASSPGRGQGAREQY
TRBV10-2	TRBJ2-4	ASSESLNIQY
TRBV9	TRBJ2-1	ASSVSPQDYNEQF
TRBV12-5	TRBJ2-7	ASGFRDSAEQY
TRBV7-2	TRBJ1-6	ASRAGTAFSPLH
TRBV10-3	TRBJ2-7	ATHRGGEGTYEQY
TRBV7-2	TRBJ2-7	ASLRDRGSYEQY
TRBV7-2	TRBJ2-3	ASSLARGTGVDTQY
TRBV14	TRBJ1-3	ASSQYGRGNTIY
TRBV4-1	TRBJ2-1	ASSRTESGTGSYNEQF
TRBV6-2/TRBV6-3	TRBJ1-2	ASSYSIGKGHYGYT
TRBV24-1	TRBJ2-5	ATRSEEETQY
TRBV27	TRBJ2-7	ASTAVGTGLTLEQY
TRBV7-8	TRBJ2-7	ASSPIGSYEQY
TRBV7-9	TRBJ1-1	ASSLGVRGQRTEAF
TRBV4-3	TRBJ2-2	ASSQEDSTGELF
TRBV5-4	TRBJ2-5	ASSAGTSGATQETQY
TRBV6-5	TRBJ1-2	ASSPTRHGNYGYT
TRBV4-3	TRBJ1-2	ASSQDWSADYGYT
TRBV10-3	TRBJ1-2	AMREESNYGYT
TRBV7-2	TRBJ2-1	ASSLAGTEGGHEQF
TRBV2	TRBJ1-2	ASSKVPGNGYT
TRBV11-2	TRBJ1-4	ASSRDRGDGKLF
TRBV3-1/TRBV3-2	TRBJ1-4	ASSQEPGRDEKLF
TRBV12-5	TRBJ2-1	ASGPRDSYNEQF
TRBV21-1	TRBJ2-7	ASSKAPSGRLYEQY
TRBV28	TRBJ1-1	ASCLGGKTEAF
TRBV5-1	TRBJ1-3	ASSSTGTGSSIY
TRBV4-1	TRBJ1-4	ASSQDLGREKLF
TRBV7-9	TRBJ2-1	ASSYGTLENEQF